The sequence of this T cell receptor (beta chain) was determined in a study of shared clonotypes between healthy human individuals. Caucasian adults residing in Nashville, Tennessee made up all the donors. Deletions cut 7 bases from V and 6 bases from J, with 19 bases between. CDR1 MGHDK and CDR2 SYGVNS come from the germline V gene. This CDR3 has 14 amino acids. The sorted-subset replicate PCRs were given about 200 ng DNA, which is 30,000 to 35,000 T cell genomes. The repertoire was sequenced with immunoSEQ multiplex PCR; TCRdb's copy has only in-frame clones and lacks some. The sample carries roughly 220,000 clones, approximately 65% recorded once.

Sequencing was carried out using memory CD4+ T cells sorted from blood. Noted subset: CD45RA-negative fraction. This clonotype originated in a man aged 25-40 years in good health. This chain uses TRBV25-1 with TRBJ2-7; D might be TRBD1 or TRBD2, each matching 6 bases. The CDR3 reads CASTLTGGASEQYF. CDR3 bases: TGTGCCAGCACCCTGACCGGGGGCGCGAGCGAGCAGTACTTC.